The 24 T cell receptor beta chains below were found in one sample sequenced in a study of radiotherapy plus CTLA-4 blockade in lung cancer. Profiled with immunoSEQ multiplex PCR; TCRdb holds only in-frame clones, not every one. The table lists over 60,000 clones, around nine tenths of them singletons. The sample here was peripheral blood, taken from a patient treated with radiotherapy plus ipilimumab. Receptors were obtained from a human donor with non-small cell lung cancer that progressed on radiotherapy plus ipilimumab.

The V and J genes are TRBV5-6 and TRBJ1-2; 10 bases match TRBD1. The germline V gene has CDR1 SGHDT and CDR2 YYEEEE. V lost 4 bases to trimming and J lost 7 bases; unmatched junction nucleotides: 4. This CDR3 spans 13 amino acids. CDR3 coding DNA: TGTGCCAGCAGCATAGACAGGGGGCTTGGCTACACCTTC. Translation: CASSIDRGLGYTF.

For the CDR3, the DNA is TGTGCCAGCAGTTACGGACGTGGAGAAACCAAAAACATTCAGTACTTC. Translated, it gives CASSYGRGETKNIQYF. The rearrangement joins TRBV6-5 to TRBJ2-4, with no clear D. This CDR3 is built from 16 residues. In germline, CDR1 is MNHEY, CDR2 SVGAGI. The V end lost 2 bases, the J end lost 2 bases, and 13 bases lay between the germline ends.

The chain uses TRBV28 and TRBJ1-2; D is undetermined. CDR3 size: 12 residues. V lost 10 bases and J 8 bases, leaving 17 bases between the germline ends. CDR1 is MDHEN, CDR2 SYDVKM, per germline. CDR3: CATGGAGRGYTF. CDR3 coding DNA: TGTGCCACCGGAGGCGCGGGGAGAGGCTACACCTTC.

This chain uses TRBV29-1 with TRBJ2-3; D is uncertain. Germline-derived CDR1 and CDR2 are SQVTM and ANQGSEA. This CDR3 comprises 11 residues. Trimming pared 5 bases from V and 5 bases from J, leaving 8 bases between. The CDR3 region is CSVKTGDTQYF. The CDR3 DNA reads as TGCAGCGTTAAGACTGGAGATACGCAGTATTTT.

The chain combines TRBV5-6 with TRBJ1-2; 7 positions agree with TRBD1. The CDR3 is 14 amino acids. Germline CDR1 is SGHDT and CDR2 is YYEEEE. V gave up 2 bases and J gave up 4 bases; unmatched junction bases: 5. CDR3 sequence: CASSLRGQSYGYTF. The DNA of the CDR3 is TGTGCCAGCAGCTTAAGGGGGCAGTCCTATGGCTACACCTTC.

The chain employs TRBV7-8 and TRBJ2-3, with D uncertain. Trimming took 1 base from V and 0 from J, leaving 8 bases between them. The CDR3 spans 15 residues. CDR1 is SGHVS and CDR2 is FQNEAQ in the germline V gene. This CDR3 is CASSLVGLSTDTQYF. The CDR3 region has the DNA TGTGCCAGCAGCTTAGTCGGGCTTAGCACAGATACGCAGTATTTT.

There are a few counts of this clone. V is TRBV6-1 and J is TRBJ2-7; no reliable D call. CDR1 and CDR2 (germline): MNHNS, SASEGT. V dropped 0 bases and J dropped 6 bases, with 18 bases sitting between them. There are 16 residues in the CDR3. CDR3 sequence: CASSEALLFPKPEQYF. CDR3 DNA: TGTGCCAGCAGTGAAGCGCTGTTATTCCCCAAACCCGAGCAGTACTTC.

The J gene is TRBJ2-7, the V gene TRBV19; TRBD1 aligns across 7 bases. The trim removed 10 bases at V and 2 bases at J, leaving 11 bases unmatched. This CDR3 comprises 14 residues. Germline V gene data show CDR1 as LNHDA and CDR2 as SQIVND (reference sequence). CDR3 in amino acids: CATSIRDSTYEQYF. The DNA of the CDR3 is TGTGCCACTTCAATCCGGGACAGCACCTACGAGCAGTACTTC.

The chain recombines TRBV6-1 with TRBJ2-1; the match to TRBD2 covers 8 bases. V lost 4 bases to trimming and J lost 7 bases; unmatched junction nucleotides: 9. This CDR3 is built from 15 residues. CDR1 MNHNS and CDR2 SASEGT come from the germline V gene. The CDR3 loop is CASSVITSGRNEQFF. The CDR3 region has the DNA TGTGCCAGCAGTGTTATTACTAGCGGTAGAAATGAGCAGTTCTTC.

The V and J genes are TRBV7-8 and TRBJ1-2, with a possible D match to TRBD1 (5 bases). The length of the CDR3 is 15 residues. Per germline, CDR1 SGHVS and CDR2 FQNEAQ. V lost 1 base, J lost 1 base, and 10 bases lay in between. The CDR3 coding sequence is TGTGCCAGCAGCTTAGTACCAGGGAATAACTATGGCTACACCTTC. The encoded protein is CASSLVPGNNYGYTF.

The chain has TRBV19 and TRBJ2-7; D gene ambiguous. The CDR3 extends over 12 amino acids. Germline lookup yields CDR1 LNHDA and CDR2 SQIVND (reference sequence). The DNA of the CDR3 is TGTCCCGTGAGCCGTCTTAATTACGAGCAGTACGTC. This gives the protein CPVSRLNYEQYV.

The rearrangement joins TRBV27 to TRBJ2-7; TRBD2 matches at 8 bases. This CDR3 is 18 amino acids long. Trimming at V came to 3 bases and at J to 2 bases, leaving 15 bases not matched to a gene. Germline CDR1 is MNHEY and CDR2 is SMNVEV (reference sequence). CDR3 sequence: CASSFFPTRAGVPYEQYV. The CDR3 DNA reads as TGTGCCAGCAGTTTTTTTCCAACCCGAGCGGGAGTTCCCTACGAGCAGTACGTC.

The genes are TRBV13 and TRBJ2-2; D not certain. Per the germline V gene, CDR1 is PRHDT and CDR2 is FYEKMQ (reference sequence). V was shortened by 5 bases and J by 1 base, with 5 bases between the two germline ends. This CDR3 spans 13 amino acids. DNA for the CDR3: TGTGCCAGCAGCATTAAGAACACCGGGGAGCTGTTTTTT. It codes for CASSIKNTGELFF.

The chain combines TRBV25-1 with TRBJ2-1; 14 nucleotides align to TRBD2. Germline CDR1 is MGHDK and CDR2 is SYGVNS. CDR3 length: 16 amino acids. V trimming: 5 bases; J trimming: 6 bases; junction bases outside the gene matches: 6. The CDR3 DNA sequence: TGTGCCAGCAGTAGGTTAGGACTAGCGGGAGGCAATGAGCAGTTCTTC. Translation gives CASSRLGLAGGNEQFF.

This clone was seen a handful of times. The rearrangement uses TRBV5-5 and TRBJ1-4; TRBD1 is a possible D gene (5 bases). Per germline, CDR1 SGHKS and CDR2 YYEKEE (reference sequence). The CDR3 contains 13 residues. V was pared by 5 bases and J by 6 bases, with 11 bases between. The CDR3 loop is CASRPDRHEKLFF. The CDR3 DNA reads as TGTGCCAGCAGGCCCGACAGACATGAAAAACTGTTTTTT.

The chain links TRBV19 to TRBJ2-2; maybe TRBD1 (6 bases). With 7 bases removed from V and 0 bases from J, the gap between germline ends came to 12 bases. Germline CDR1 and CDR2: LNHDA and SQIVND (reference sequence). There are 15 residues in the CDR3. The CDR3 region has the DNA TGTGCCAGTAAAAGACAGGTAACGAACACCGGGGAGCTGTTTTTT. Its protein product is CASKRQVTNTGELFF.

V usage is TRBV5-4 and J usage is TRBJ2-3; D is unresolved. The germline V gene encodes CDR1 SGHNT and CDR2 YYREEE (reference sequence). The CDR3 length is 14 residues. The germline V and J ends were trimmed by 4 bases and 0 bases, with 9 bases remaining between them. CDR3: CASSHETSTDTQYF. The DNA of the CDR3 is TGTGCCAGCAGCCACGAGACTAGCACAGATACGCAGTATTTT. Looking up the rest from reference TRBV5-4 and TRBJ2-3 gives the full variable domain: ETGVTQSPTHLIKTRGQQVTLRCSSQSGHNTVSWYQQALGQGPQFIFQYYREEENGRGNFPPRFSGLQFPNYSSELNVNALELDDSALYLCASSHETSTDTQYFGPGTRLTVL.

The chain uses TRBV27 and TRBJ2-2, with TRBD2 matching over 9 bases. V lost 5 bases, J lost 6 bases, and 7 bases stayed unmatched. CDR3 length: 15 residues. Looked up from germline, CDR1 is MNHEY and CDR2 is SMNVEV (reference sequence). The CDR3 sequence is CASSKALAGAGELFF. In DNA form, the CDR3 reads TGTGCCAGCAGTAAGGCCTTAGCGGGAGCCGGGGAGCTGTTTTTT.

The gene calls are TRBV29-1 and TRBJ2-1; the match to TRBD2 covers 8 bases. V lost 0 bases and J lost 4; bases outside the gene matches: 8. Germline V lookup: CDR1 SQVTM, CDR2 ANQGSEA. The CDR3 extends over 16 amino acids. Here the CDR3 reads CSVEDPSGSVYNEQFF. The CDR3 bases are TGCAGCGTTGAAGATCCAAGCGGGAGCGTGTACAATGAGCAGTTCTTC.

The V call is TRBV11-3, the J call TRBJ2-7; D tentatively reads TRBD1 or TRBD2 (5 bases each). Trimming left V 4 bases short and J 3 bases short, with 10 bases between. Germline CDR1 SGHNT, CDR2 YENEEA. The CDR3 spans 13 residues. The CDR3 coding sequence is TGTGCCAGCAGCTGGGGGAACGGCTACGAGCAGTACTTC. Translation gives CASSWGNGYEQYF.

This sequence joins TRBV9 and TRBJ2-5; D gene uncertain. The germline V and J ends were trimmed by 4 bases and 5 bases, with 18 bases remaining between them. CDR1 and CDR2 (germline): SGDLS, YYNGEE. CDR3 length equals 15 residues. The CDR3 nucleotides read TGTGCCAGCAGCCCCTTGGCTCAAGCATGGGAGACCCAGTACTTC. Protein: CASSPLAQAWETQYF.

The sample holds one count of this clone. This chain links TRBV7-3 with TRBJ2-3, with 8 bases identical to TRBD1. Per germline, CDR1 SGHTA and CDR2 FQGTGA. The ends lost 6 bases at V and 6 bases at J; junction bases unmatched: 11. The CDR3 is 15 amino acids. The CDR3 reads CASSKGQGREDTQYF. In DNA form, the CDR3 reads TGTGCCAGCAGTAAAGGACAGGGCCGTGAGGATACGCAGTATTTT.

V is TRBV12-5 and J is TRBJ2-1; 14 bases fit TRBD2. V was pared by 0 bases and J by 2 bases, with 6 bases of the junction left unmatched. Germline V CDR1 and CDR2: LGHNT, FRNRAP. This CDR3 has 19 residues. DNA of the CDR3: TGTGCTAGTGGTTTGGTGGGACTAGCGGGAGTGGGAACCTACAATGAGCAGTTCTTC. Translated, it gives CASGLVGLAGVGTYNEQFF.

The chain recombines TRBV5-1 with TRBJ1-3; 7 bases line up with TRBD1. CDR3 length: 16 amino acids. Germline V lookup: CDR1 SGHRS, CDR2 YFSETQ. V was pared by 0 bases and J by 3 bases, with 6 bases of the junction left unmatched. The CDR3 here is CASSLGQGGYGNTIYF. CDR3 nucleotides: TGCGCCAGCAGCTTGGGACAGGGAGGATATGGAAACACCATATATTTT.